These 8 T cell receptor beta chains originate from one sample sequenced in a study of molecular identifiers for immune sequencing clone quantification. TCRdb independently ran MiXCR on the PCR reads; one entry per CDR3 protein. Of about 640,000 distinct CDR3 sequences in the sample, 20% were seen once. Sequenced: naive CD8+ T cells from blood, with Jurkat cell RNA spiked in. Subset in this sample: FACS-sorted CD8+CD4-CCR7+CD45RA+ naive T cells. These receptors were taken from a human donor in good health. Some libraries in this study had Jurkat cell RNA spiked in.

This clonotype was detected many times. The chain couples TRBV5-3 to TRBJ2-5, with a tentative D call TRBD1 (6 bases). TRBV5-3 is classed as an ORF, of uncertain function. This CDR3 contains 14 residues. Trimming removed 4 bases at V and 0 bases at J, with 10 bases between. CDR3 residues: CARSLRTDQETQYF. The CDR3, as DNA: TGTGCCAGAAGCCTACGGACAGACCAAGAGACCCAGTACTTC.

This clonotype has at least ten counts. The rearrangement joins TRBV4-1 to TRBJ1-5; 8 bases align to TRBD1. From germline, CDR1 is MGHRA and CDR2 YSYEKL. Trimming cost V 2 bases and J 7 bases; bases outside gene matches: 4. This CDR3 is 14 amino acids long. CDR3 amino acids: CASSQTGGSQPQHF. The DNA of the CDR3 is TGCGCCAGCAGCCAAACAGGGGGTAGCCAGCCCCAGCATTTT.

On this clonotype itself: With a much larger clone just one base away, this may be a read error. The chain carries TRBV5-1 and TRBJ2-7; perhaps D is TRBD1 or TRBD2 (5 bases each). The CDR3 sequence is 14 residues long. From germline, CDR1 is SGHRS and CDR2 YFSETQ. CDR3 DNA sequence: TGCGCCAGCAGCTTGGTTGAGGGGAACTACGGGCAGTACTTC. Translating it yields CASSLVEGNYGQYF. Complete variable domain (other parts from reference TRBV5-1 and TRBJ2-7): KAGVTQTPRYLIKTRGQQVTLSCSPISGHRSVSWYQQTPGQGLQFLFEYFSETQRNKGNFPGRFSGRQFSNSRSEMNVSTLELGDSALYLCASSLVEGNYGQYFGPGTRLTVT.

This clonotype was recorded at least ten times. The chain uses TRBV5-6 and TRBJ2-7; 11 positions agree with TRBD2. The CDR3 runs to 16 residues. Germline loops: CDR1 SGHDT, CDR2 YYEEEE. After removal of 4 bases from V and 3 bases from J, the junction contained 9 bases not matched to a gene. The CDR3 sequence is CASSTTAGTSGYEQYF. CDR3 bases: TGTGCCAGCAGCACCACCGCCGGGACTAGCGGCTACGAGCAGTACTTC.

This clonotype occurred a few times. This chain connects TRBV30 to TRBJ1-1; TRBD1 aligns across 8 bases. Looked up from germline, CDR1 is GTSNPN and CDR2 is SVGIG (reference sequence). V was clipped by 2 bases and J by 0 bases; unmatched bases: 8. The CDR3 length is 16 residues. For the CDR3, the DNA is TGTGCCTGGAGTTACGGACAGGGTGGATTGAACACTGAAGCTTTCTTT. Amino acids: CAWSYGQGGLNTEAFF.

This clonotype was found a few times. A much larger clone differs by one base, so this may be a read error. This sequence joins TRBV7-9 and TRBJ1-1; D is uncertain. V lost 1 base, J lost 4 bases, and 13 bases lay in between. This CDR3 comprises 15 residues. CDR1 is SEHNR and CDR2 is FQNEAQ in the germline V gene (reference sequence). CDR3 bases: TGTGCCAGCAGCTTAGGGCCGACCTTGAGCACTGAAGCTTTCTTT. Translation gives CASSLGPTLSTEAFF.

The sample holds many counts of this clonotype. CDR3 DNA sequence: TGTGCCAGCCTGAGCACAGATACGCAGTATTTT. It is translated as CASLSTDTQYF. The gene calls are TRBV7-9 and TRBJ2-3; D gene ambiguous. Per the germline V gene, CDR1 is SEHNR and CDR2 is FQNEAQ (reference sequence). CDR3 size: 11 residues. V gave up 8 bases and J gave up 0 bases, with 3 bases separating them.

This clonotype was observed many times. The chain uses TRBV10-2 and TRBJ1-6; D ambiguous. The CDR3 runs to 13 residues. The germline V gene encodes CDR1 WSHSY and CDR2 SAAADI. Trimming removed 4 bases from V and 9 bases from J, with 10 bases in between. The CDR3, as DNA: TGCGCCAGCAGTGTTGGATTCGGTTCACCCCTCCACTTT. It encodes CASSVGFGSPLHF.